This T cell receptor (beta chain) was recorded in a study of CD8+CD57+ T cells in acquired aplastic anemia. In the study overall: Across the sorted CD4+ and CD8+ cells, DNA amounts averaged 3.2 ug.

This clonotype was observed many times. Its specificity is not known. TCR beta VDJ combinations and CDR3 sequences were profiled from genomic DNA. TCRdb processed the reads anew with MiXCR; each CDR3 protein has one entry. The repertoire holds about 160,000 distinct CDR3 sequences, with roughly 40% as singletons. J lost 7 bases, V lost 4 bases, and 6 bases had no gene match. The CDR3 has 13 residues. Germline CDR1 is SGHDT and CDR2 is YYEEEE. Study observations and caveats: Shared by patients and controls, 25 to 35 CD8+ CDR3s were abundant in patients.

The J gene is TRBJ1-2, the V gene TRBV5-6; 8 positions match TRBD1. This receptor was taken from a human donor in good health. The sample taken for sequencing was sorted CD4+, CD8+, or CD8+CD57+ T cells (not recorded which) from PBMCs. In DNA form, the CDR3 reads TGTGCCAGCAGCCGGACAGGGACGGGTGGCTACACCTTC. It encodes CASSRTGTGGYTF. The full variable domain, with the rest looked up from reference TRBV5-6 and TRBJ1-2, is DAGVTQSPTHLIKTRGQQVTLRCSPKSGHDTVSWYQQALGQGPQFIFQYYEEEERQRGNFPDRFSGHQFPNYSSELNVNALLLGDSALYLCASSRTGTGGYTFGSGTRLTVV.